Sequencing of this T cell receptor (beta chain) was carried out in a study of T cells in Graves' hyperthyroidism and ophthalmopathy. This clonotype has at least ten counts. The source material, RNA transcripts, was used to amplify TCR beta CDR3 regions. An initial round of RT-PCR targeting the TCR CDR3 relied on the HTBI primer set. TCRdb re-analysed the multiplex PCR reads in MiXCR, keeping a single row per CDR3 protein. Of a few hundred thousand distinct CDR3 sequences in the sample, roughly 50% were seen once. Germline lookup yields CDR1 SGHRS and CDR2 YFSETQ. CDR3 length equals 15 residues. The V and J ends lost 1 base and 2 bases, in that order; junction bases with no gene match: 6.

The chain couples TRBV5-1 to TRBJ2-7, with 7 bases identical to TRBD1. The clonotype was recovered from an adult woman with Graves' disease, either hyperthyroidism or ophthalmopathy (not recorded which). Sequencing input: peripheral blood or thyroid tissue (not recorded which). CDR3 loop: CASSLSPTGAYEQYF. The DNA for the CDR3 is TGCGCCAGCAGCTTGTCCCCCACAGGGGCCTACGAGCAGTACTTC.